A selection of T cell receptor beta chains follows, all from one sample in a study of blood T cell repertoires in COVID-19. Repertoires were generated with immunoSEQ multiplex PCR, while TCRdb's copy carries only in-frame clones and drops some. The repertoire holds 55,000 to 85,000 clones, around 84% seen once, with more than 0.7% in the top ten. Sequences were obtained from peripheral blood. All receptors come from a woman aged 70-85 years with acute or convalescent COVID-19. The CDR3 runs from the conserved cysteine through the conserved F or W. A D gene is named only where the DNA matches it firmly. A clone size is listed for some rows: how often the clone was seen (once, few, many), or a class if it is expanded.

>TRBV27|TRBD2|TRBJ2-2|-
CASSWQREGQFGGELFF
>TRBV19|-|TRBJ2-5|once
CASTRIPGVQETQYF
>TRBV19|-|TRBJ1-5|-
CASSILQYSNQPQHF
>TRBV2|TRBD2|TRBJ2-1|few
CASSEPSGLAGAPLYNEQFF
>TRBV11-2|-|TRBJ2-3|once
CASSLDGRGIWWYF
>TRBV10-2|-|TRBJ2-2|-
CASSEPGQNTGELFF
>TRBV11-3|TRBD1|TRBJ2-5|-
CASSLGTGQETQYF
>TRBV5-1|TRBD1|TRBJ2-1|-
CASRGTGNYNEQFF
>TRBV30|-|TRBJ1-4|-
CAWSANSNEKLFF
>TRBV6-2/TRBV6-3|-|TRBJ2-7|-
CASSYERQQYF
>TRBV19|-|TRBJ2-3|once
CASSISRSGFLADQDTQYF
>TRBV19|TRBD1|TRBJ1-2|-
CASRDRGNYGYTF
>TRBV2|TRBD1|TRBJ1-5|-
CASSKRTGELQPQHF
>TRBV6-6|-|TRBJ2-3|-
CASSYVWDSSTDTQYF
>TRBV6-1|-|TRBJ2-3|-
CASSDADSTDTQYF
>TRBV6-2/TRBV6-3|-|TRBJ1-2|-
CASSLAANYGYTF
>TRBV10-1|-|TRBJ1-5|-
CASSEPSGSIIYSNQPQHF
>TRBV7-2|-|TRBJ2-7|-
CASSLLRGSEQYF
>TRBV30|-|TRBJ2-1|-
CAWSSGEAPYNEQFF
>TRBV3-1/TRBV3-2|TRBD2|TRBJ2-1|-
CASSSAGDEQFF
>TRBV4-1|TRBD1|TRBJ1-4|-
CASSQEGGPTTNEKLFF
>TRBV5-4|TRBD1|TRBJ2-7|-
CASSFGTGGDLAPVYEQYF
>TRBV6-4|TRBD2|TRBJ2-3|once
CASRPEGGTNTDTQYF
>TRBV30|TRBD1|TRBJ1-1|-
CAWSVQGRGQQAFF
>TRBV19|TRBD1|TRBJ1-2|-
CASSLWDRANYGYTF
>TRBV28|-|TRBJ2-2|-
CASSLPPRAGGQTSYYTGELFF
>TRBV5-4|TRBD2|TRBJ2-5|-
CASSSGTSGSVETQYF
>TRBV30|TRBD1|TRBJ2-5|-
CAWETGEETQYF
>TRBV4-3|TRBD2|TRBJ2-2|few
CASSPGLAGVFPGELFF
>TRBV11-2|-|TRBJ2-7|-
CASSLEIQISYEQYF
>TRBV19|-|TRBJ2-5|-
CASNTGIREAQYF
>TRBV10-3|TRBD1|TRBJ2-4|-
CAISPGTGPISQYF
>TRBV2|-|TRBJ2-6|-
CASSKGTLGANVLTF
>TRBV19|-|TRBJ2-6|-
CASADSSGANVLTF
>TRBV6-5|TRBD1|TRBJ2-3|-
CASGQTGDSWDTQYF
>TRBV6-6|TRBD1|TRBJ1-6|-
CASSVDRELSPLHF
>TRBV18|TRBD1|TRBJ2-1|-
CASSPLGTGGGNEQFF
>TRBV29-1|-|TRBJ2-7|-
CSITTQTYEQYF
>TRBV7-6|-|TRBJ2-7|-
CASSYRDTSPSYEQYF
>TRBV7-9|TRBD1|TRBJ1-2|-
CASSRQGARYGYTF
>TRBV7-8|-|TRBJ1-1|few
CASARVMNTEAFF
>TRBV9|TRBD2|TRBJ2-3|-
CASSTGGRGAPDTQYF
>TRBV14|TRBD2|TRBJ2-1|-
CASSRWEGNSYNEQFF
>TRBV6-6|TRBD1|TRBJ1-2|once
CASSKDRGTERGGYTF
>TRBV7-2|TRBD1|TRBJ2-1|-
CASSLVFGTGNNEQFF